This T cell receptor (beta chain) was retrieved from a study of T cell repertoires in cytomegalovirus infection. The CDR3 has 13 amino acids. Germline values: CDR1 MDHEN, CDR2 SYDVKM. The V end was cut by 1 base, the J end by 6 bases, with 10 bases between. TCRdb independently ran MiXCR on the reads; one entry per CDR3 protein. The sample contains 200,000 to 300,000 distinct CDR3 sequences, about 12% of which appear only once. In this sample, this clonotype turned up many times. V gene TRBV28 combines with J gene TRBJ2-7; D is uncertain. This receptor was identified in a human donor in good health (CMV status not recorded). Some clones in this sample may be carry-over from other donors' samples. Sequenced: PBMCs. The CDR3 sequence: CASSLSTPVEQYF. CDR3 DNA sequence: TGTGCCAGCAGTTTATCGACGCCCGTCGAGCAGTACTTC.